These 5 T cell receptor beta chains originate from one sample sequenced in a study of vaccination and CD4 T cells after COVID-19 (dated by TCRdb to 2022 to 2024). These TCRs are of unknown antigen specificity. The label giving this sample's treatment or condition can be read as: roughly ten-day PBMC culture with coronavirus spike peptide pools or control peptides (ViraFEST assay). Receptor amplification or capture employed PCR. Sequencer: Illumina iSeq 100. TCR sequencing of DNA from cultured CD4+ T cells used the Oncomine TCR Beta short-read assay at the Johns Hopkins FTIC core. TCRdb trimmed public reads at Q25 via fastp, called clones via MiXCR and kept in-frame beta chains. Rows are unified per CDR3 protein, each entry keeping the most common DNA and genes. This sample holds several thousand distinct CDR3 sequences; around 50% were observed only once. The top ten hold less than 25% of the sample.

What was sequenced was CD4+ T cells from blood, cultured in vitro. These receptors were obtained from a human donor who had recovered from COVID-19.

CDR3 protein: CASSHDPGSSGGSQYF. DNA for the CDR3: TGTGCCAGCAGCCACGACCCGGGAAGTAGCGGGGGATCGCAGTATTTT. V gene TRBV7-3 combines with J gene TRBJ2-3; TRBD2 aligns across 9 bases. The length of the CDR3 is 16 residues. Germline V gives CDR1 SGHTA, CDR2 FQGTGA. The trim removed 5 bases at V and 10 bases at J, leaving 16 bases unmatched. Variable domain in full (rest from reference TRBV7-3 and TRBJ2-3): GAGVSQTPSNKVTEKGKYVELRCDPISGHTALYWYRQSLGQGPEFLIYFQGTGAADDSGLPNDRFFAVRPEGSVSTLKIQRTERGDSAVYLCASSHDPGSSGGSQYFGPGTRLTVL.

The V and J genes are TRBV19 and TRBJ2-5; D is uncertain. V gave up 5 bases and J gave up 5 bases, with 18 bases separating them. The CDR3 covers 15 residues. Germline CDR1 and CDR2: LNHDA and SQIVND (reference sequence). The CDR3 protein is CASSSTSYARETQYF. DNA of the CDR3: TGTGCCAGTAGTTCAACAAGCTACGCCCGGGAGACCCAGTACTTC.

Comments on this clonotype: With a much larger clone just one base away, this may be a read error. V usage is TRBV6-1 and J usage is TRBJ1-4, with TRBD1 as a possible D gene (5 bases). Germline CDR1 MNHNS, CDR2 SASEGT. Between the trimmed V and J ends, which lost 8 bases and 12 bases, there was a span of 16 bases. The length of the CDR3 is 12 residues. CDR3 residues: CASRWGGDQLFF. The CDR3 DNA reads as TGTGCCAGCCGATGGGGCGGGGATCAACTGTTTTTT.

This sequence joins TRBV20-1 and TRBJ1-4, with 7 bases fitting TRBD1. The CDR3 spans 15 residues. V lost 5 bases, J lost 11 bases, and 17 bases stayed unmatched. Germline loops: CDR1 DFQATT, CDR2 SNEGSKA (reference sequence). The CDR3 DNA sequence: TGCAGTGCTGAAGACCGGGGGGGGCAGGGGGGGAAACTGTTTTTT. Translated: CSAEDRGGQGGKLFF.

There are a few counts of this clonotype. This chain joins TRBV15 and TRBJ2-7; TRBD1 matches 7 bases. The CDR3 covers 15 residues. Per the germline V gene, CDR1 is LNHNV and CDR2 is YYDKDF (reference sequence). Trimming removed 4 bases from V and 1 base from J; junction bases left unmatched: 7. CDR3 sequence reads: CATSTDRDGSYEQYF. CDR3 in DNA: TGTGCCACCAGCACAGACAGGGATGGATCCTACGAGCAGTACTTC. Based on the CDR3 plus reference TRBV15 and TRBJ2-7, the full variable domain is DAMVIQNPRYQVTQFGKPVTLSCSQTLNHNVMYWYQQKSSQAPKLLFHYYDKDFNNEADTPDNFQSRRPNTSFCFLDIRSPGLGDTAMYLCATSTDRDGSYEQYFGPGTRLTVT.